This T cell receptor (beta chain) stems from a study of regulatory dendritic cells for organ transplantation. At the level of the study: Regulatory dendritic cells were monocyte-derived, receiving vitamin D3 on days 0 and 4 and IL-10 on day 4. LPS was added to dendritic cell cultures on day 6.

Allogeneic regulatory or mature dendritic cells were co-cultured for 5 days with CFSE-labeled sorted T cells at 1:10. In regard to this clone: Its antigen is still unknown.

Assay used: immunoSEQ multiplex PCR; TCRdb lists only in-frame clones, some missing. In the table there are 9,500 to 15,000 clones, 75% to 85% of which are singletons. Study results and caveats: Memory CD8+ T cells were the most oligoclonal; naive cells were highly diverse. Considerable individual heterogeneity was seen in alloreactive memory CD8+ T cells.

Germline assignment: CDR1 SGHVS and CDR2 FNYEAQ. With 6 bases clipped from V and 10 bases from J, the junction kept 12 bases outside the gene matches. The CDR3 has 16 residues. The source material was naive CD8+ T cells from blood cultured with regulatory dendritic cells. Subset indicated: CD45RA+ naive T cells. The sequence derives from a human donor in good health. V and J are TRBV7-6 and TRBJ2-1, with 13 bases aligning to TRBD2. The CDR3 sequence: CASSQKLAGGHLEQFF. The CDR3 DNA is TGTGCCAGCAGTCAAAAACTAGCGGGGGGGCATTTGGAGCAGTTCTTC.